These T cell receptor beta chains were read from a single sample in a study of control samples from healthy donors and cancer patients. The table came from immunoSEQ multiplex PCR; TCRdb's copy has only in-frame clones and leaves some out. The table includes approximately 20,000 clones, around four fifths detected once. The sample was PBMCs. The source of these receptors is a man aged 55 to 69 with colorectal cancer. CDR3s include the opening cysteine and the closing phenylalanine or tryptophan. Fields, in order: V gene, D gene, clone size, J gene, CDR3 protein, CDR3 DNA. D genes are given only for firm matches. The size entry is marked missing in some rows and otherwise reads once, few, many or a size class.

TRBV7-2	NA	NA	TRBJ1-1	CASSLEGGNMNTEAFF	TGTGCCAGCAGCTTAGAAGGGGGGAACATGAACACTGAAGCTTTCTTT
TRBV5-4	TRBD1	NA	TRBJ2-7	CASSPGTGQGYEQYF	TGTGCCAGCAGCCCGGGAACAGGACAGGGGTACGAGCAGTACTTC
TRBV5-1	TRBD1	few	TRBJ1-1	CASSWTDRGVVAFF	TGCGCCAGCAGCTGGACGGACAGGGGAGTGGTAGCTTTCTTT
TRBV21-1	NA	NA	TRBJ1-2	CASSSPYNRGPWPYGYTF	TGTGCCAGCAGCAGTCCCTATAACAGGGGGCCTTGGCCTTATGGCTACACCTTC
TRBV5-1	NA	NA	TRBJ1-1	CASSINGEENTEAFF	TGCGCCAGCAGCATAAACGGGGAGGAGAACACTGAAGCTTTCTTT
TRBV9	NA	NA	TRBJ2-5	CASSPDPLGGGRETQYF	TGTGCCAGCAGCCCCGACCCCTTGGGGGGGGGCAGGGAGACCCAGTACTTC
TRBV7-9	TRBD1	NA	TRBJ1-2	CASSLQGALDSYTF	TGTGCCAGCAGCTTACAGGGGGCTCTCGATAGCTACACCTTC
TRBV2	NA	NA	TRBJ2-5	CASSELTASETQYF	TGTGCCAGCAGTGAACTTACAGCATCGGAGACCCAGTACTTC
TRBV9	NA	NA	TRBJ2-5	CASGGETQYF	TGTGCCAGCGGAGGGGAGACCCAGTACTTC
TRBV29-1	NA	NA	TRBJ2-2	CSVLGHENTGELFF	TGCAGCGTACTGGGACACGAGAACACCGGGGAGCTGTTTTTT
TRBV30	NA	NA	TRBJ1-5	CAWSGVGLGLGGNQPQHF	TGTGCCTGGAGTGGTGTTGGATTAGGACTAGGGGGCAATCAGCCCCAGCATTTT
TRBV5-1	TRBD1	few	TRBJ2-3	CASSFTGAGDTQYF	TGCGCCAGCAGCTTCACAGGGGCTGGAGATACGCAGTATTTT
TRBV5-1	NA	NA	TRBJ1-1	CASRTQGTDTEAFF	TGCGCCAGCCGCACCCAGGGAACGGACACTGAAGCTTTCTTT
TRBV27	NA	once	TRBJ1-2	CASSPRVGPYGYTF	TGTGCCAGCAGTCCGAGGGTAGGGCCCTATGGCTACACCTTC
TRBV4-3	NA	NA	TRBJ1-2	CASSQYRINYGYTF	TGCGCCAGCAGCCAGTACAGGATAAACTATGGCTACACCTTC
TRBV18	NA	NA	TRBJ1-6	CASSPEIGITSPLHF	TGTGCCAGCTCACCGGAAATAGGAATTACTTCACCCCTCCACTTT